This TCR beta chain was documented in a study of T cell responses to AZD1222 COVID-19 vaccine. Study-wide results and limits: Repertoire sampling occurred only after the peak T cell response. Baseline antibody screening turned up just 6 or 7 seropositive AZD1222 recipients.

Germline CDR1 is MNHEY and CDR2 is SVGAGI. V was clipped by 1 base and J by 6 bases, with 12 bases between them. The CDR3 is made up of 14 amino acids. Using immunoSEQ multiplex PCR, the repertoire was profiled, and TCRdb retains in-frame clones only, with some absent. The sample consists of 65,000 to 90,000 clones, 86% of them appearing once. Turning to this clone: Its antigen is unknown.

The sequence was collected from an adult in good health. The input for sequencing was peripheral blood, taken on day 0 of AZD1222 vaccination. The genes are TRBV6-5 and TRBJ1-1, with D perhaps TRBD1 (5 bases). CDR3 sequence reads: CASSYFQPGAEAFF. DNA of the CDR3: TGTGCCAGCAGTTACTTCCAGCCGGGGGCTGAAGCTTTCTTT.